One TCR beta chain is described in this entry. Its antigen is unknown. This CDR3 has 15 amino acids. Per the germline V gene, CDR1 is SEHNR and CDR2 is FQNEAQ (reference sequence). V lost 4 bases to trimming and J lost 2 bases; unmatched junction nucleotides: 7. MiXCR, run by TCRdb on the RT-PCR reads, gives a single entry per CDR3 protein. This sample carries about 520,000 distinct CDR3 sequences, approximately 7.8% of them seen once, and the ten largest clones take over 10%. The sample belongs to a study of response to subunit inactivated influenza vaccine. Whole-study findings and limits: Only a handful of new T cells, the authors suggested, are recruited with each seasonal influenza vaccination.

The sequenced sample was PBMCs from blood, obtained roughly 24 months after vaccination. The chain carries TRBV7-9 and TRBJ2-7; TRBD1 matches 8 bases. The receptor was derived from a man aged 45-69 years who received an inactivated influenza vaccine. CDR3 sequence reads: CASSSNRDRTYEQYF. The CDR3 coding sequence is TGTGCCAGCAGCTCAAACCGGGACAGGACCTACGAGCAGTACTTC.